The source of this T cell receptor beta chain is a study of CD8 T cells in ankylosing spondylitis (dated by TCRdb to 2017 to 2019). The study in broad terms: The study set out to find disease-linked TCR variants by profiling T cell receptor beta repertoires in ankylosing spondylitis patients and healthy donors. The full study cohort was made up of roughly 25 ankylosing spondylitis patients and more than 90 healthy donors. Samples of peripheral blood were taken, and for ankylosing spondylitis patients, synovial fluid was collected as well.

This clonotype came up a few times. The antigen it binds to is not known. Base qualities are not at hand, and no much larger clone is one base apart. Counted from cysteine to phenylalanine, this CDR3 has 16 amino acids. The sequence is cut down to CDR3 DNA, 48 bases in frame from base 1. Between the V and J ends, shortened by 1 base and 0 bases respectively, the junction contains 12 bases. Points the paper makes about the study in general: Some TCR beta motif variants had previously been reported in synovial fluid and blood of reactive arthritis patients, which suggested common disease-initiation mechanisms. Blood from ankylosing spondylitis patients appeared to be characterized by a TCR beta motif composed of several highly homologous amino acid variants. According to the report, matched synovial fluid samples from ankylosing spondylitis patients were significantly enriched for the disease-linked clones. A CD8+ phenotype was shown by the disease-linked clones, which were found at relatively low frequencies in peripheral blood.

Instrument used: Illumina HiSeq 2500. TCR beta libraries were prepared by quantitative 5'-RACE with molecular barcodes. As for the original processing: A new computational method based on a probabilistic model of VDJ rearrangement was used to identify disease-linked TCR variants. TCRdb took the public reads, trimmed them with fastp at Q25, ran MiXCR for clone calling and kept in-frame beta chains. Records with the same CDR3 protein are collapsed into one entry carrying the most frequent genes and DNA. Clone size and V and J calls follow TCRdb, not the original study. The sample has roughly 440,000 distinct CDR3 sequences on record, under 20% of them singletons. Clones ranked in the top ten supply 1% of the sample.

This TCR came from a male donor with ankylosing spondylitis. This chain is built from TRBV12-3 or TRBV12-4 and TRBJ1-1; the D gene is perhaps TRBD1, from 6 matching bases. Material for sequencing was blood, either unsorted or a sorted T cell fraction (not recorded which). The CDR3: CASSLGGHRLNTEAFF. The DNA is as follows: TGTGCCAGCAGTTTAGGGGGACACAGACTGAACACTGAAGCTTTCTTT.